These T cell receptor beta chains were read from a single sample in a study of blood T cell repertoires in COVID-19. The repertoire was sequenced with immunoSEQ multiplex PCR; TCRdb's copy has only in-frame clones and lacks some. The table lists over 65,000 clones, roughly 81% of them singletons. Sequenced input: peripheral blood. These receptors were collected from a human donor in a cohort sampled during active COVID-19. Each CDR3 is given with its conserved first and last residue. Each record gives: CDR3 length, J gene, V gene, clone size, D gene, CDR3 protein, CDR3 DNA. D genes are given only for firm matches. Clone size is given for some rows only: seen once, a few or many times, or a class if the clone is expanded.

CDR3 length: 12
J gene: TRBJ2-2
V gene: TRBV2
clone size: NA
D gene: NA
CDR3 protein: CASAENTGELFF
CDR3 DNA: TGTGCCAGCGCGGAGAACACCGGGGAGCTGTTTTTT

CDR3 length: 18
J gene: TRBJ1-2
V gene: TRBV28
clone size: few
D gene: NA
CDR3 protein: CASSLGLGGFARRGGYTF
CDR3 DNA: TGTGCCAGCAGTTTGGGGTTAGGCGGTTTCGCCAGGAGGGGTGGCTACACCTTC

CDR3 length: 15
J gene: TRBJ2-5
V gene: TRBV5-1
clone size: NA
D gene: NA
CDR3 protein: CASSLGAGQQETQYF
CDR3 DNA: TGCGCCAGCAGCTTGGGGGCAGGGCAACAAGAGACCCAGTACTTC

CDR3 length: 12
J gene: TRBJ2-1
V gene: TRBV4-3
clone size: NA
D gene: NA
CDR3 protein: CASSQVRDEQFF
CDR3 DNA: TGCGCCAGCAGCCAAGTCCGCGATGAGCAGTTCTTC

CDR3 length: 18
J gene: TRBJ2-5
V gene: TRBV4-1
clone size: NA
D gene: NA
CDR3 protein: CASSQDFGVADAQETQYF
CDR3 DNA: TGCGCCAGCAGCCAAGATTTTGGAGTTGCCGACGCCCAAGAGACCCAGTACTTC

CDR3 length: 12
J gene: TRBJ1-1
V gene: TRBV27
clone size: NA
D gene: NA
CDR3 protein: CASREADTEAFF
CDR3 DNA: TGTGCCAGCAGGGAGGCGGACACTGAAGCTTTCTTT

CDR3 length: 14
J gene: TRBJ2-3
V gene: TRBV28
clone size: NA
D gene: TRBD2
CDR3 protein: CASSSGGFTDTQYF
CDR3 DNA: TGTGCCAGCAGTTCGGGGGGGTTCACAGATACGCAGTATTTT

CDR3 length: 14
J gene: TRBJ1-5
V gene: TRBV4-1
clone size: few
D gene: NA
CDR3 protein: CASSQEGGNQPQHF
CDR3 DNA: TGCGCCAGCAGCCAAGAAGGAGGCAATCAGCCCCAGCATTTT

CDR3 length: 15
J gene: TRBJ2-7
V gene: TRBV5-4
clone size: NA
D gene: TRBD2
CDR3 protein: CASSFGLAGSYEQYF
CDR3 DNA: TGTGCCAGCAGCTTTGGGCTAGCGGGGTCCTACGAGCAGTACTTC

CDR3 length: 13
J gene: TRBJ1-6
V gene: TRBV6-5
clone size: few
D gene: TRBD1
CDR3 protein: CASSQDRGSPLHF
CDR3 DNA: TGTGCCAGCAGTCAGGACAGGGGTTCACCCCTCCACTTT

CDR3 length: 18
J gene: TRBJ2-3
V gene: TRBV7-8
clone size: NA
D gene: NA
CDR3 protein: CASSPRRGDPSWTDTQYF
CDR3 DNA: TGTGCCAGCAGCCCCCGCAGGGGGGATCCGTCGTGGACAGATACGCAGTATTTT

CDR3 length: 16
J gene: TRBJ2-4
V gene: TRBV19
clone size: NA
D gene: TRBD2
CDR3 protein: CASSSAGTSGRNIQYF
CDR3 DNA: TGTGCCAGTAGTTCCGCCGGGACTAGCGGGAGGAACATTCAGTACTTC

CDR3 length: 15
J gene: TRBJ1-4
V gene: TRBV4-3
clone size: few
D gene: NA
CDR3 protein: CASSQELYRDEKLFF
CDR3 DNA: TGCGCCAGCAGCCAAGAGCTTTACAGGGATGAAAAACTGTTTTTT

CDR3 length: 17
J gene: TRBJ1-1
V gene: TRBV30
clone size: few
D gene: TRBD1
CDR3 protein: CAWSVLGGTGLNTEAFF
CDR3 DNA: TGTGCCTGGAGTGTACTAGGAGGGACAGGCCTGAACACTGAAGCTTTCTTT

CDR3 length: 13
J gene: TRBJ2-1
V gene: TRBV2
clone size: NA
D gene: TRBD1
CDR3 protein: CASSRQGRNEQFF
CDR3 DNA: TGTGCCAGCAGTCGACAGGGGAGGAATGAGCAGTTCTTC

CDR3 length: 15
J gene: TRBJ2-3
V gene: TRBV5-1
clone size: once
D gene: TRBD1
CDR3 protein: CASSLATGATDTQYF
CDR3 DNA: TGCGCCAGCAGCTTGGCCACAGGGGCGACAGATACGCAGTATTTT

CDR3 length: 14
J gene: TRBJ1-2
V gene: TRBV27
clone size: NA
D gene: TRBD1
CDR3 protein: CASSPKTGGDGYTF
CDR3 DNA: TGTGCCAGCAGTCCTAAGACAGGGGGCGATGGCTACACCTTC

CDR3 length: 13
J gene: TRBJ2-7
V gene: TRBV19
clone size: NA
D gene: TRBD1
CDR3 protein: CASSGTGGVEQYF
CDR3 DNA: TGTGCCAGCAGTGGGACAGGGGGCGTCGAGCAGTACTTC

CDR3 length: 15
J gene: TRBJ2-7
V gene: TRBV4-1
clone size: NA
D gene: TRBD2
CDR3 protein: CASSLTSADVYEQYF
CDR3 DNA: TGCGCCAGCAGTCTCACTAGCGCTGACGTCTACGAGCAGTACTTC

CDR3 length: 16
J gene: TRBJ1-1
V gene: TRBV27
clone size: many
D gene: TRBD1
CDR3 protein: CASSLSGDRGFTEAFF
CDR3 DNA: TGTGCCAGCAGTTTATCAGGGGACAGGGGATTCACTGAAGCTTTCTTT

CDR3 length: 14
J gene: TRBJ2-7
V gene: TRBV28
clone size: NA
D gene: NA
CDR3 protein: CASSLSWSSYEQYF
CDR3 DNA: TGTGCCAGCAGTTTATCCTGGAGCTCCTACGAGCAGTACTTC

CDR3 length: 15
J gene: TRBJ2-2
V gene: TRBV19
clone size: NA
D gene: TRBD2
CDR3 protein: CASSPSGWNTGELFF
CDR3 DNA: TGTGCCAGTAGCCCTAGCGGGTGGAACACCGGGGAGCTGTTTTTT

CDR3 length: 15
J gene: TRBJ2-7
V gene: TRBV28
clone size: NA
D gene: NA
CDR3 protein: CASSRVAQDSFEQYF
CDR3 DNA: TGTGCCAGCAGCCGAGTTGCACAGGATTCGTTCGAGCAGTACTTC

CDR3 length: 14
J gene: TRBJ1-1
V gene: TRBV18
clone size: medium-sized
D gene: NA
CDR3 protein: CASSTGTQNTEAFF
CDR3 DNA: TGTGCCAGCTCAACCGGGACACAGAACACTGAAGCTTTCTTT

CDR3 length: 20
J gene: TRBJ1-3
V gene: TRBV23-1
clone size: once
D gene: TRBD1
CDR3 protein: CASSQSVVRGQGVSGNTIYF
CDR3 DNA: TGCGCCAGCAGTCAATCGGTGGTTCGAGGACAGGGAGTTTCTGGAAACACCATATATTTT

CDR3 length: 16
J gene: TRBJ2-2
V gene: TRBV7-2
clone size: NA
D gene: TRBD2
CDR3 protein: CASSRELASSTGELFF
CDR3 DNA: TGTGCCAGCAGCCGCGAACTAGCGTCTAGCACCGGGGAGCTGTTTTTT

CDR3 length: 14
J gene: TRBJ2-7
V gene: TRBV6-5
clone size: NA
D gene: TRBD1
CDR3 protein: CASSPGQAAYEQYF
CDR3 DNA: TGTGCCAGCAGTCCCGGACAGGCGGCCTACGAGCAGTACTTC

CDR3 length: 15
J gene: TRBJ2-3
V gene: TRBV7-9
clone size: NA
D gene: NA
CDR3 protein: CASSLGTPYTDTQYF
CDR3 DNA: TGTGCCAGCAGCCTAGGGACACCCTACACAGATACGCAGTATTTT

CDR3 length: 11
J gene: TRBJ1-2
V gene: TRBV20-1
clone size: NA
D gene: NA
CDR3 protein: CSAKEGYGYTF
CDR3 DNA: TGCAGTGCGAAGGAGGGGTACGGCTACACCTTC

CDR3 length: 15
J gene: TRBJ2-1
V gene: TRBV15
clone size: NA
D gene: TRBD2
CDR3 protein: CATSRVTSGYNEQFF
CDR3 DNA: TGTGCCACCAGCAGAGTAACTAGCGGATACAATGAGCAGTTCTTC

CDR3 length: 13
J gene: TRBJ2-1
V gene: TRBV28
clone size: NA
D gene: TRBD2
CDR3 protein: CASTLGLAGEQFF
CDR3 DNA: TGTGCCAGCACCCTGGGACTAGCGGGTGAGCAGTTCTTC

CDR3 length: 15
J gene: TRBJ2-5
V gene: TRBV18
clone size: NA
D gene: NA
CDR3 protein: CASSPDNRRKETQYF
CDR3 DNA: TGTGCCAGCTCACCAGATAACAGGCGAAAAGAGACCCAGTACTTC

CDR3 length: 16
J gene: TRBJ2-1
V gene: TRBV6-4
clone size: NA
D gene: NA
CDR3 protein: CAMSTHRELPCNEQFF
CDR3 DNA: TGTGCCATGTCAACCCACCGAGAACTCCCCTGCAATGAGCAGTTCTTC